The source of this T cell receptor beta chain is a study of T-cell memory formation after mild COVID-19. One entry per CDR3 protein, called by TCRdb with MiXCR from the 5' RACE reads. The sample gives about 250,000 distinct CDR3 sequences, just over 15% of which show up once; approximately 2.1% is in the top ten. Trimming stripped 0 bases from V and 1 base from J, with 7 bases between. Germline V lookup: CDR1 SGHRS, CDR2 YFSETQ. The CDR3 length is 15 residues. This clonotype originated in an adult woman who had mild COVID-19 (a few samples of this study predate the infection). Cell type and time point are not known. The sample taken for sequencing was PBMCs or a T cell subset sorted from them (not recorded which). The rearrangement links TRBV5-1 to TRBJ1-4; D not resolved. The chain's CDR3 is CASSLAGRTNEKLFF. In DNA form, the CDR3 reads TGCGCCAGCAGCTTGGCCGGCAGAACTAATGAAAAACTGTTTTTT. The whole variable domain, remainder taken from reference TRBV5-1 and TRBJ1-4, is KAGVTQTPRYLIKTRGQQVTLSCSPISGHRSVSWYQQTPGQGLQFLFEYFSETQRNKGNFPGRFSGRQFSNSRSEMNVSTLELGDSALYLCASSLAGRTNEKLFFGSGTQLSVL.